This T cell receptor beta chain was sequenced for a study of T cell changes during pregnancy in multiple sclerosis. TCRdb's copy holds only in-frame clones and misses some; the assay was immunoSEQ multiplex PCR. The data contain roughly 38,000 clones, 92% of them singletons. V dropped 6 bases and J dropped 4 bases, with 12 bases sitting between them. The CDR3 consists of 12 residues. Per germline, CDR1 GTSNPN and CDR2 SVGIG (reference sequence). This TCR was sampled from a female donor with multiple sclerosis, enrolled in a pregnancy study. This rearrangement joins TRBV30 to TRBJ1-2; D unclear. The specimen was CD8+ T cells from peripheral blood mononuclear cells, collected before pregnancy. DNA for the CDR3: TGTGCCTGCTTGGGAGCTAGCTATGGCTACACCTTC. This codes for CACLGASYGYTF.